Below are 2 T cell receptor beta chains sequenced from a single sample in a study of blood T cell repertoires in COVID-19. Generated by immunoSEQ multiplex PCR, the TCRdb table keeps only in-frame clones and is missing some. The sample includes fewer than 70,000 clones, about four fifths of them seen just once. The specimen sequenced was peripheral blood. These TCRs come from a woman over 75 with acute or convalescent COVID-19.

V gene TRBV5-4 combines with J gene TRBJ2-1; D is unclear. The CDR3 contains 15 residues. The V end was cut by 4 bases, the J end by 0 bases, with 11 bases between. CDR1 and CDR2 from the germline V gene are SGHNT and YYREEE (reference sequence). The CDR3 DNA reads TGTGCCAGCAGCCCCGTTTCCTTCTCCTACAATGAGCAGTTCTTC. This codes for CASSPVSFSYNEQFF. The complete variable domain, with remaining parts taken from reference TRBV5-4 and TRBJ2-1, reads ETGVTQSPTHLIKTRGQQVTLRCSSQSGHNTVSWYQQALGQGPQFIFQYYREEENGRGNFPPRFSGLQFPNYSSELNVNALELDDSALYLCASSPVSFSYNEQFFGPGTRLTVL.

This chain links TRBV21-1 with TRBJ1-2; TRBD1 was called by the table and not checked on the DNA. TRBV21-1 is given as a pseudogene. The CDR3 sequence is 13 residues long. The CDR3 region has the DNA TGTGCCAGCAGCCCCGGGACAGACTATGGCTACACCTTC. Its protein is CASSPGTDYGYTF.